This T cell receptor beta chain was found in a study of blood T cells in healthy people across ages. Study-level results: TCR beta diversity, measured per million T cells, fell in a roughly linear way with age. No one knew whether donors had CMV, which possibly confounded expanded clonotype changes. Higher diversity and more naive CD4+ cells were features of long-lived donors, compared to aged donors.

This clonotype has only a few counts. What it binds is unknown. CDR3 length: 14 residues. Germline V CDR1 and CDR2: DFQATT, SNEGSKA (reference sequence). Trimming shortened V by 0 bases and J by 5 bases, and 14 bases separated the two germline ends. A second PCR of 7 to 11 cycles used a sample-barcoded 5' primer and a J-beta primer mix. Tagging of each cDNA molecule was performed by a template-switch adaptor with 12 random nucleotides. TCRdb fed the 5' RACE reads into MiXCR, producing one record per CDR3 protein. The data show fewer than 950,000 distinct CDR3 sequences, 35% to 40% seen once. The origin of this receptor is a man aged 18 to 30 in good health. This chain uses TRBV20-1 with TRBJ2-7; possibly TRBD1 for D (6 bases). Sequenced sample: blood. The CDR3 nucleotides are TGCAGTGCTAGAGATTTACAGGGTACCCACGAGCAGTACTTC. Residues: CSARDLQGTHEQYF.